The rows below give T cell receptor beta chains drawn from one sample of a study of T cells in Graves' hyperthyroidism and ophthalmopathy. MiXCR, applied by TCRdb to the multiplex PCR reads, yields one record per CDR3 protein. The sample records roughly 300,000 distinct CDR3 sequences, 25% being singletons. Material for sequencing was blood. The receptors come from a middle-aged man with Graves' hyperthyroidism that later progressed to Graves' ophthalmopathy. The CDR3 runs from the conserved cysteine through the conserved F or W. The order of the fields is clone size, V gene, J gene, D gene, CDR3 protein, CDR3 DNA. A D gene is named only where the DNA matches it firmly. For some rows the clone size is stated as once, few or many, or as a class when expanded; others skip it.

NA	TRBV6-2/TRBV6-3	TRBJ2-7	NA	CASSYGLSSYEQYF	TGTGCCAGCAGTTACGGGCTTAGTAGCTACGAGCAGTACTTC
many	TRBV28	TRBJ2-7	TRBD2	CASTPFRTSGTYEQYF	TGTGCCAGCACCCCGTTTCGGACTAGCGGTACCTACGAGCAGTACTTC
NA	TRBV20-1	TRBJ2-2	NA	CSARGLSGTGELFF	TGCAGTGCTAGAGGACTCAGCGGCACCGGGGAGCTGTTTTTT
few	TRBV27	TRBJ1-3	NA	CASSFIVGGIIRGGSPGNTIYF	TGTGCCAGCAGTTTTATCGTTGGGGGCATAATTCGGGGGGGTTCCCCTGGAAACACCATATATTTT
NA	TRBV18	TRBJ2-7	NA	CASSPDQGLEQYF	TGTGCCAGCTCACCGGACCAGGGGCTCGAGCAGTACTTC
NA	TRBV7-8	TRBJ2-5	TRBD1	CASRRTGGGETQYF	TGTGCCAGCAGGAGAACAGGGGGCGGGGAGACCCAGTACTTC
many	TRBV29-1	TRBJ2-2	NA	CSVVGGLNTGELFF	TGCAGCGTTGTAGGTGGGCTTAACACCGGGGAGCTGTTTTTT
many	TRBV9	TRBJ2-2	TRBD1	CASSADRATGELFF	TGTGCCAGCAGCGCGGACAGGGCCACCGGGGAGCTGTTTTTT
NA	TRBV20-1	TRBJ2-7	NA	CSARDSTYEQYF	TGCAGTGCTCGGGACTCCACCTACGAGCAGTACTTC
many	TRBV12-3/TRBV12-4	TRBJ2-7	TRBD2	CASSFTSGSVYEQYF	TGTGCCAGCAGTTTTACCAGCGGGAGTGTTTACGAGCAGTACTTC
many	TRBV5-8	TRBJ2-7	TRBD2	CASSLFREGREQYF	TGTGCCAGCAGCTTATTTCGGGAGGGCCGCGAGCAGTACTTC
many	TRBV11-2	TRBJ2-7	TRBD1	CASSATGTGVYEQYF	TGTGCCAGCAGCGCTACCGGGACAGGAGTTTACGAGCAGTACTTC